The T cell receptor (beta chain) described here comes from a study of T cell responses to AZD1222 COVID-19 vaccine. A remark on this clone: Its antigen is currently unknown.

Overall study findings and caveats: The breadth and depth of Spike-specific TCRs increased once two AZD1222 doses had been given. Scientists sampled the repertoires only once the peak T cell response had passed. The CD4 TCRs associated with vaccination extended across spike and predominated at 160-218 and 743-854. Unmutated regions of variants are reportedly targeted by nearly half of spike-specific TCRs.

CDR1 and CDR2 from the germline V gene are LGHDT and YNNKEL (reference sequence). After removal of 0 bases from V and 6 bases from J, the junction contained 4 bases not matched to a gene. This CDR3 has 14 amino acids. The protocol was immunoSEQ multiplex PCR, while the TCRdb copy is restricted to in-frame clones and leaves out a portion. Here the sample spans 200,000 or so clones, about 87% being singletons. This TCR came from an adult in good health. The V call is TRBV3-1 (or the pseudogene TRBV3-2), the J call TRBJ1-2, with 7 bases identical to TRBD1. This specimen consisted of peripheral blood, obtained on day 0 of AZD1222 vaccination. The DNA of the CDR3 is TGTGCCAGCAGCCAAGATCGACAGGGAGATGGCTACACCTTC. Its protein product is CASSQDRQGDGYTF.